This TCR beta chain was sequenced in a study of blood T cell repertoires in COVID-19. Study overall: Both acute and convalescent COVID-19 samples were obtained from the United States, Italy and Spain. T cells, B-cell-depleted T cells, or PBMCs provided the cDNA or gDNA that served as material.

Original processing methods: Amplification of reference gene primers was used by the study to estimate nucleated cell counts. Sequencing used immunoSEQ multiplex PCR; TCRdb keeps in-frame clones, though not all of them. V and J calls and clone size come straight from that table; D and trimming were deduced from the DNA. Of some 220,000 clones detected, approximately 85% appear once; the ten largest clones hold less than 4.5%. V lost 0 bases, J lost 8 bases, and 7 bases stayed unmatched. Germline V gene sequence: CDR1 SGHRS, CDR2 YFSETQ. This CDR3 is built from 16 residues. The TCR originated in a middle-aged man with acute or convalescent COVID-19. The chain links TRBV5-1 to TRBJ2-1; 11 positions agree with TRBD2. The sequenced sample consisted of peripheral blood. The CDR3 DNA reads as TGCGCCAGCAGCTTGGGTTCTAGCGGGGGGCTGGATGAGCAGTTCTTC. This sequence encodes CASSLGSSGGLDEQFF.